This T cell receptor beta chain appears in the sequencing data of a study of shared clonotypes between healthy human individuals. Whole-study findings and limits: The sharing of about 5% of naive CD4 clonotypes was seen across a handful of donors.

The assay used deep level. The protocol was immunoSEQ multiplex PCR, while the TCRdb copy is restricted to in-frame clones and leaves out a portion. The sample consists of around 1.1 million clones, about 80% of them appearing once. The CDR3 is 17 residues long. For this clone: Its antigen is as yet unknown.

The V and J genes are TRBV12-2 and TRBJ1-1. TRBV12-2 is deemed a pseudogene. The source of this sequence is a young man in good health. Some clones in this sample may be carry-over from other donors' samples. Sequencing was performed on memory CD4+ T cells from PBMCs. As to subset: CD45RA-negative fraction. The CDR3 loop reads CASRHFVGGGVDTEAFF. CDR3 coding DNA: TGTGCAAGTCGCCATTTTGTAGGGGGAGGGGTGGACACTGAAGCTTTCTTT.